The 18 T cell receptor beta chains presented below share a single source sample, sequenced in a study of T cell responses to AZD1222 COVID-19 vaccine. Assay used: immunoSEQ multiplex PCR; TCRdb lists only in-frame clones, some missing. This sample yields around 120,000 clones, of which 75% to 95% are seen a single time; under 3.5% belongs to the top ten. Material: peripheral blood, obtained on day 0 of AZD1222 vaccination. These receptors all come from an adult in good health.

The chain joins TRBV6-5 to TRBJ2-5; 7 bases match TRBD1. CDR1 is MNHEY and CDR2 is SVGAGI in the germline V gene. The length of the CDR3 is 14 residues. With V trimmed by 10 bases and J by 2 bases, 10 bases remained unmatched. The CDR3 reads CATKQGYNQETQYF. The CDR3 coding sequence is TGTGCCACGAAACAGGGGTACAATCAAGAGACCCAGTACTTC.

This sequence joins TRBV27 and TRBJ1-5, with 8 bases fitting TRBD1. J lost 9 bases, V lost 2 bases, and 9 bases had no gene match. CDR3 length: 15 residues. CDR1 is MNHEY and CDR2 is SMNVEV in the germline V gene (reference sequence). CDR3 DNA: TGTGCCAGCAGTTTAATGGGACAGGTCCTATCGCCCCAGCATTTT. It is translated as CASSLMGQVLSPQHF.

V is TRBV5-1 and J is TRBJ2-2; D remains ambiguous. The CDR3 contains 13 residues. Germline V gene data show CDR1 as SGHRS and CDR2 as YFSETQ. The V and J ends lost 0 bases and 4 bases respectively, with 4 bases between them. The CDR3 sequence: CASSLDVTGELFF. The CDR3 region has the DNA TGCGCCAGCAGCTTGGATGTCACCGGGGAGCTGTTTTTT.

The chain couples TRBV10-1 to TRBJ2-1; perhaps TRBD2 as D (5 bases). Germline CDR1 WNHNN, CDR2 SYGVQD (reference sequence). V was shortened by 1 base and J by 6 bases, with 13 bases between the two germline ends. This CDR3 spans 15 amino acids. CDR3 residues: CASSELASPSNEQFF. Here the CDR3 DNA reads TGCGCCAGCAGTGAGTTGGCTAGCCCCTCCAATGAGCAGTTCTTC.

This chain joins TRBV5-3 and TRBJ2-1; D unresolved. TRBV5-3 is labeled an ORF, and its function is uncertain. This CDR3 is built from 17 residues. V dropped 1 base and J dropped 0 bases, with 14 bases sitting between them. DNA for the CDR3: TGTGCCAGAAGCTTGATGGCCTTCGACCCCTCCTACAATGAGCAGTTCTTC. It specifies CARSLMAFDPSYNEQFF.

The V and J genes are TRBV12-3 or TRBV12-4 and TRBJ1-1; unclear D gene. The CDR3 spans 13 residues. The V gene lost 6 bases and the J gene lost 1 base, with 9 bases spanning the gap. In nucleotides, the CDR3 is TGTGCCAGCAGCCGATCAGGGAACACTGAAGCTTTCTTT. It translates to CASSRSGNTEAFF.

This rearrangement joins TRBV29-1 to TRBJ2-2, with a possible D match to TRBD2 (7 bases). CDR1 is SQVTM and CDR2 is ANQGSEA in the germline V gene. V gave up 4 bases and J gave up 5 bases, with 17 bases separating them. The CDR3 runs 15 residues. CDR3 in DNA: TGCAGCGTTGTGGCCCGCGGGGGCCGGACCGGGGAGCTGTTTTTT. It translates to CSVVARGGRTGELFF.

The rearrangement links TRBV7-2 to TRBJ2-7, with TRBD1 identical over 9 bases. With V trimmed by 5 bases and J by 5 bases, 10 bases remained unmatched. This CDR3 comprises 15 residues. Looked up from germline, CDR1 is SGHTA and CDR2 is FQGNSA. CDR3 in amino acids: CASSTRDRVYHEQYF. The DNA of the CDR3 is TGTGCCAGCAGCACCCGGGACAGGGTTTACCACGAGCAGTACTTC.

The J gene is TRBJ1-5, the V gene TRBV3-1 (or the pseudogene TRBV3-2), with TRBD1 as a possible D gene (5 bases). Germline V gives CDR1 LGHDT, CDR2 YNNKEL (reference sequence). Trimming removed 3 bases from V and 5 bases from J, with 14 bases in between. The CDR3 has 15 amino acids. The DNA of the CDR3 is TGTGCCAGCAGCCAGGGGGACGTCGACGATCAGCCCCAGCATTTT. Translated: CASSQGDVDDQPQHF.

V gene TRBV20-1 combines with J gene TRBJ2-1; 11 nucleotides match TRBD2. The germline CDR1 and CDR2 sequences are DFQATT and SNEGSKA (reference sequence). The V segment lost 3 bases and the J segment 0 bases; nucleotides outside the gene matches: 1. This CDR3 is 15 amino acids long. In DNA form, the CDR3 reads TGCAGTGCTAGTGGGACTAGCGGCTCCTACAATGAGCAGTTCTTC. The encoded protein is CSASGTSGSYNEQFF.

The chain combines TRBV19 with TRBJ2-7; D is unresolved. This CDR3 region has 13 residues. With 8 bases removed from V and 1 base from J, the gap between germline ends came to 12 bases. Germline V gene sequence: CDR1 LNHDA, CDR2 SQIVND (reference sequence). CDR3 protein: CASRGRASYEQYF. CDR3 sequence (DNA): TGTGCCAGTCGCGGACGGGCTTCCTACGAGCAGTACTTC.

The chain has TRBV30 and TRBJ1-2, with TRBD1 matching 8 bases. J was trimmed by 3 bases and V by 7 bases; bases with no gene match: 19. Germline assignment: CDR1 GTSNPN and CDR2 SVGIG (reference sequence). The CDR3 is 17 amino acids. The CDR3 sequence: CASRIHRGSTSDYGYTF. The DNA for the CDR3 is TGTGCCTCCCGGATTCACAGGGGGTCGACGAGCGACTATGGCTACACCTTC.

Comments on this clone: The same CDR3 arises from other DNA sequences in this sample as well. J is TRBJ2-7 and V is TRBV7-9; TRBD1 aligns across 7 bases. CDR1 and CDR2 (germline): SEHNR, FQNEAQ (reference sequence). J lost 2 bases, V lost 0 bases, and 1 base had no gene match. The CDR3 covers 14 residues. The CDR3 DNA sequence: TGTGCCAGCAGCTTAGCGGGGACAGCCTACGAGCAGTACTTC. This sequence encodes CASSLAGTAYEQYF.

V is TRBV15 and J is TRBJ1-4; 10 bases align to TRBD1. This CDR3 is built from 16 residues. Germline V gene lookup returns CDR1 LNHNV and CDR2 YYDKDF (reference sequence). V trimming: 3 bases; J trimming: 0 bases; junction bases outside the gene matches: 1. As DNA, the CDR3 is TGTGCCACCAGCAGGGGACAGGGGCCAACTAATGAAAAACTGTTTTTT. Translated, it gives CATSRGQGPTNEKLFF.

V and J are TRBV29-1 and TRBJ1-2; 9 bases are a match to TRBD1. V gave up 1 base and J gave up 4 bases; unmatched junction bases: 10. Germline-derived CDR1 and CDR2 are SQVTM and ANQGSEA. CDR3 length: 16 amino acids. The CDR3 sequence is CSVEVPWTGVIYGYTF. DNA for the CDR3: TGCAGCGTTGAAGTCCCATGGACAGGGGTAATCTATGGCTACACCTTC.

V usage is TRBV7-2 and J usage is TRBJ1-2, with D unclear. There are 15 residues in the CDR3. Trimming removed 8 bases at V and 8 bases at J, with 24 bases between. Germline V lookup: CDR1 SGHTA, CDR2 FQGNSA. This chain's CDR3 is CASAEFLRGEGGYTF. CDR3 bases: TGTGCCAGCGCCGAGTTCTTACGGGGAGAAGGCGGCTACACCTTC.

As to this clone: Other DNA variants within this sample encode the same CDR3. The chain combines TRBV18 with TRBJ1-1; the D is unclear. Germline CDR1 KGHSH, CDR2 LQKENI. This CDR3 has 15 amino acids. With 3 bases removed from V and 0 bases from J, the gap between germline ends came to 11 bases. This chain's CDR3 is CASSPNRQMNTEAFF. CDR3 bases: TGTGCCAGCTCACCGAATCGGCAGATGAACACTGAAGCTTTCTTT.

The rearrangement joins TRBV4-2 to TRBJ1-3, with D hard to call. V was pared by 3 bases and J by 3 bases, with 18 bases between. Germline V gene data show CDR1 as LGHNA and CDR2 as YNFKEQ. This CDR3 region has 17 residues. CDR3 DNA: TGTGCCAGCAGCCACGGAGCCGTCGACGGGGTTGGAAACACCATATATTTT. The encoded protein is CASSHGAVDGVGNTIYF.